The rows below give T cell receptor beta chains drawn from one sample of a study of vaccination and CD4 T cells after COVID-19. No antigen has been identified for these receptors. One entry per CDR3 protein results from TCRdb running MiXCR on the PCR reads. The sample records roughly 20,000 distinct CDR3 sequences, about three quarters being singletons. Sequenced here: CD4+ T cells from blood, cultured in vitro, sampled after SARS-CoV-2 vaccination. Source of these receptors: a human donor who received a COVID-19 vaccine. CDR3s include the opening cysteine and the closing phenylalanine or tryptophan. A D gene is named only where the DNA matches it firmly. Size is stated for part of the rows, as once, few or many counts, or as a class when the clone is expanded.

abundance	v_gene	j_gene	len	d_gene	CDR3nt	CDR3aa
NA	TRBV6-1	TRBJ1-6	15	NA	TGTGCCTCCGAGGTCCAGGACTCCTATAATTCACCCCTCCACTTT	CASEVQDSYNSPLHF
NA	TRBV6-2/TRBV6-3	TRBJ2-4	12	NA	TGTGCCAGCAGTTCTGGGGCCCTAATTCAGTACTTC	CASSSGALIQYF
NA	TRBV6-1	TRBJ1-2	15	TRBD1	TGTGCCAGCAGTGCCCGACAGGGCGGTAACTATGGCTACACCTTC	CASSARQGGNYGYTF
NA	TRBV30	TRBJ1-5	13	NA	TGTGCCTGGAGTCAATCAGGGTATCAGCCCCAGCATTTT	CAWSQSGYQPQHF
NA	TRBV6-1	TRBJ1-5	14	NA	TGTGCCAGCACCCCTGGGAATAGCAATCAGCCCCAGCATTTT	CASTPGNSNQPQHF
NA	TRBV24-1	TRBJ2-1	13	TRBD1	TGTGCCACCAGTGACGGGGACAGCAATGAGCAGTTCTTC	CATSDGDSNEQFF
NA	TRBV7-9	TRBJ2-7	12	NA	TGTGCCAGCAGCGAGCACAGGGATTCGCAGTACTTC	CASSEHRDSQYF
few	TRBV6-1	TRBJ1-2	14	NA	TGTGCCAGCAGTCTCCGTCATGATAACTATGGCTACACCTTC	CASSLRHDNYGYTF
NA	TRBV20-1	TRBJ2-5	11	NA	TGCAGTGCTCTTGGGCAAGAGACCCAGTACTTC	CSALGQETQYF
NA	TRBV19	TRBJ1-5	12	NA	TGTGCCAGTAGTATTGAATATCAGCCCCAGCATTTT	CASSIEYQPQHF
NA	TRBV15	TRBJ1-1	16	NA	TGTGCCACCAGCAGACAACCGGGACCGACGAACACTGAAGCTTTCTTT	CATSRQPGPTNTEAFF
NA	TRBV12-3/TRBV12-4	TRBJ1-1	14	NA	TGTGCCAGCAGTACTCGACGGACGAACACTGAAGCTTTCTTT	CASSTRRTNTEAFF
NA	TRBV5-6	TRBJ1-1	14	TRBD1	TGTGCCAGCAGCAGCGGACAGGGGGGGAGTGAAGCTTTCTTT	CASSSGQGGSEAFF
NA	TRBV19	TRBJ1-1	13	NA	TGTGCCAGTAGTATCGTGGGTAGCACTGAAGCTTTCTTT	CASSIVGSTEAFF
NA	TRBV30	TRBJ1-1	14	NA	TGTGCCTGGAACCCCGGGCCCCGGCTGGGGGGAGCTTTCTTT	CAWNPGPRLGGAFF
few	TRBV20-1	TRBJ1-1	16	TRBD1	TGCAGTGCTCTTACAGGGGTTGGGGGTCGGAACACTGAAGCTTTCTTT	CSALTGVGGRNTEAFF
NA	TRBV6-1	TRBJ1-2	14	TRBD1	TGTGCCATCAGCCACTCCTGGACAGGGGATGGCTACACCTTC	CAISHSWTGDGYTF
once	TRBV19	TRBJ1-3	15	NA	TGTGCCAGTAGTACGACAGGTCCCTCTGGAAACACCATATATTTT	CASSTTGPSGNTIYF
NA	TRBV20-1	TRBJ1-2	14	NA	TGCAGTGCTAGGGATCTGGGGCCCTACTATGGCTACACCTTC	CSARDLGPYYGYTF
NA	TRBV6-1	TRBJ1-2	13	NA	TGTGCCAGCAGTGAAATCAGGGAAGAGGGCTACACCTTC	CASSEIREEGYTF
once	TRBV6-1	TRBJ1-2	15	TRBD1	TGTGCCAGCATGCGACAGGGACAGGCGAGCTATGGCTACACCTTC	CASMRQGQASYGYTF
NA	TRBV19	TRBJ2-2	14	NA	NA	CASSTVFGAGELFF
NA	TRBV18	TRBJ1-5	18	NA	TGTGCCAGCTCTTACCGTCCGAGGACCGGGGATAGCAATCAGCCCCAGCATTTT	CASSYRPRTGDSNQPQHF
NA	TRBV7-9	TRBJ1-6	12	NA	TGTGCCAGCAGCTTGGGGAATTCACCCCTCCACTTT	CASSLGNSPLHF
few	TRBV2	TRBJ1-5	15	NA	TGTGCCAGCAGTGAAGGGCACATGACCACTCAGCCCCAGCATTTT	CASSEGHMTTQPQHF
NA	TRBV19	TRBJ1-5	15	NA	TGTGCCAGTAGTAAGGCTGTCGGTGAAAATCAGCCCCAGCATTTT	CASSKAVGENQPQHF
NA	TRBV19	TRBJ1-5	20	TRBD1	TGTGCCAGTAGTATAGCCAACCGGGACAGCGTCCGGACTCTTGGTCAGCCCCAGCATTTT	CASSIANRDSVRTLGQPQHF
NA	TRBV20-1	TRBJ1-1	12	NA	TGCAGTGTTACGGACAGTCGGACTGAAGCTTTCTTT	CSVTDSRTEAFF
NA	TRBV20-1	TRBJ1-6	16	TRBD1	TGCAGTGCTAGAGGGTCAGGGGGAAACTCACATTCACCCCTCCACTTT	CSARGSGGNSHSPLHF
NA	TRBV6-4	TRBJ1-1	14	TRBD1	TGTGCCAGCAGGAACGCGGGACAGGGGGCGCGGGCTTTCTTT	CASRNAGQGARAFF
few	TRBV6-5	TRBJ2-7	14	NA	TGTGCCAGCAGTTACGAGGGGGGCTCCTACGAGCAGTACTTC	CASSYEGGSYEQYF
NA	TRBV20-1	TRBJ2-5	15	TRBD2	TGCAGTGCTAGAGGGGTAGCGGGGGGTGGCGGGACCCAGTACTTC	CSARGVAGGGGTQYF
few	TRBV7-8	TRBJ1-6	14	NA	TGTGCCAGCAGCTTGGGGGGCGTGAATTCACCCCTCCACTTT	CASSLGGVNSPLHF
NA	TRBV2	TRBJ2-5	13	NA	TGTGCCAGCTCTAGGGACCACCAAGAGACCCAGTACTTC	CASSRDHQETQYF
NA	TRBV24-1	TRBJ2-7	13	NA	TGTGCCACCAGTGACAGATACGGGGACGAGCAGTACTTC	CATSDRYGDEQYF
NA	TRBV7-8	TRBJ1-5	17	TRBD1	TGTGCCAGCACCCGAGGGACAGCTTTATATAGCAATCAGCCCCAGCATTTT	CASTRGTALYSNQPQHF
once	TRBV30	TRBJ2-7	12	NA	TGTGCCTGGATTGGGGCTTCCTACGAGCAGTACTTC	CAWIGASYEQYF
NA	TRBV12-2	TRBJ2-1	15	NA	TGTGCAAGTCGCCCACGACAGACCCCCGACAATGAGCAGTTCTTC	CASRPRQTPDNEQFF
NA	TRBV18	TRBJ2-2	16	TRBD1	TGTGCCAGCTCACGTGACAGGGGAACGAACACCGGGGAGCTGTTTTTT	CASSRDRGTNTGELFF
NA	TRBV12-3/TRBV12-4	TRBJ1-5	16	NA	TGTGCCAGCAGTTTAAGGGCTGGGGGGGTTAATCAGCCCCAGCATTTT	CASSLRAGGVNQPQHF
NA	TRBV5-4	TRBJ1-4	16	TRBD1	TGTGCCAGCAGCCTTGGGACAGGGGCGGGGAATGAAAAACTGTTTTTT	CASSLGTGAGNEKLFF